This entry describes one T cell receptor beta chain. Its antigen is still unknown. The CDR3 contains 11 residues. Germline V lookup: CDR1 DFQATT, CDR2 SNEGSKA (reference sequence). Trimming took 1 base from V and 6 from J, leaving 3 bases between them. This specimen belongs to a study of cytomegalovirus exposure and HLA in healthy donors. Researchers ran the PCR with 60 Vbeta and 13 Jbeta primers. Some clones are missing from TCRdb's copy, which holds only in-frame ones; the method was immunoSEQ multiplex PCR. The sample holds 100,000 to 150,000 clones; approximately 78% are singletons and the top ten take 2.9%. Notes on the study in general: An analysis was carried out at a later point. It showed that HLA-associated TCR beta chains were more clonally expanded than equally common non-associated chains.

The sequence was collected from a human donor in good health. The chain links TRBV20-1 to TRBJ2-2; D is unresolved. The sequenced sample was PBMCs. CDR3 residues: CSARGAGELFF. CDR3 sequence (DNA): TGCAGTGCTAGAGGAGCCGGGGAGCTGTTTTTT.